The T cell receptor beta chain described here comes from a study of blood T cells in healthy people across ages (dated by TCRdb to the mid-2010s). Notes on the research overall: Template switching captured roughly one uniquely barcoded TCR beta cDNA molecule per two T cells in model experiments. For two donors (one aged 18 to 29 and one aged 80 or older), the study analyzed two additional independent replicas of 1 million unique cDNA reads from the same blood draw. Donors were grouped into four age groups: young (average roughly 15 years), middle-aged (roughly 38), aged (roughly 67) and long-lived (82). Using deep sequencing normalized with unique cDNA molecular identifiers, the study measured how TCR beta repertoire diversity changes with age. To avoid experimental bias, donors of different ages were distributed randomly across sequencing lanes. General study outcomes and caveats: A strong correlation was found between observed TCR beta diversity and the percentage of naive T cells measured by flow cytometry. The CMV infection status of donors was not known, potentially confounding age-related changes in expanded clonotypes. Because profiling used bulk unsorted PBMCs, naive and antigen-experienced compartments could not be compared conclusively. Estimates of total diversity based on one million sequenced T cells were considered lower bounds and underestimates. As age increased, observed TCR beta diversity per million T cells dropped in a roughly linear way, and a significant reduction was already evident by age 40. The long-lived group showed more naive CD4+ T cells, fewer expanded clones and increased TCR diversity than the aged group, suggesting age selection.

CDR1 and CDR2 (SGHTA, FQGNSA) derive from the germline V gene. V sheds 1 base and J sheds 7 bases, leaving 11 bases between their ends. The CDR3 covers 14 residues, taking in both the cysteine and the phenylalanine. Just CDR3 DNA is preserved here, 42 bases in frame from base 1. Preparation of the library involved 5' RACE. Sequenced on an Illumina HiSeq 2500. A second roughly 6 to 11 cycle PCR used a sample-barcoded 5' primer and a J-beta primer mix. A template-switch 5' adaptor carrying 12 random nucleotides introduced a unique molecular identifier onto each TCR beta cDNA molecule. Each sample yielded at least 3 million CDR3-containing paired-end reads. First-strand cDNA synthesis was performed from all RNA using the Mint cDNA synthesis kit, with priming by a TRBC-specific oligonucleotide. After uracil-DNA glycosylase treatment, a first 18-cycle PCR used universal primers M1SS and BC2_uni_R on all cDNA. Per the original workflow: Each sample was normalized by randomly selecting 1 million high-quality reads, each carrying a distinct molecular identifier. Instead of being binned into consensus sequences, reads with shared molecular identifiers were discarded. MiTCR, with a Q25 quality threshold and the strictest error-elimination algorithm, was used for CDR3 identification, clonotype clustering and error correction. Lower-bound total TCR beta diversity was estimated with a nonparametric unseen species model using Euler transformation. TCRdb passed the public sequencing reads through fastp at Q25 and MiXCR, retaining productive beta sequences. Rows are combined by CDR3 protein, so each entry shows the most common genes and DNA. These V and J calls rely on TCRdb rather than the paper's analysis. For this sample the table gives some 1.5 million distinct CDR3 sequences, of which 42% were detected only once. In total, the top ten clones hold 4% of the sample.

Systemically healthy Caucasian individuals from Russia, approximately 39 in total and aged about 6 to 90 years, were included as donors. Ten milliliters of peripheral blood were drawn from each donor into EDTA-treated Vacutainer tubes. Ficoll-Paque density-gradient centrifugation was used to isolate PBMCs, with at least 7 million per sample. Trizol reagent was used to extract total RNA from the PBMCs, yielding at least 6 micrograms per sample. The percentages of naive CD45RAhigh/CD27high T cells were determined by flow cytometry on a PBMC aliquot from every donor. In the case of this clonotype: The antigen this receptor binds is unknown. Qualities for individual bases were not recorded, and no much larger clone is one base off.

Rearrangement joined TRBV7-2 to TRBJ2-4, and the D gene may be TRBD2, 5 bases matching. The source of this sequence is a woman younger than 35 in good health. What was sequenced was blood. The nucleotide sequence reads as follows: TGTGCCAGCAGCTTAGGACACAGAGGGAACATTCAGTACTTC. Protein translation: CASSLGHRGNIQYF.